This T cell receptor (beta chain) stems from a study of blood T cell repertoires in COVID-19. In germline, CDR1 is LNHDA, CDR2 SQIVND (reference sequence). The CDR3 sequence is 13 residues long. V was clipped by 11 bases and J by 3 bases, with 16 bases between them. Some clones are missing from TCRdb's copy, which holds only in-frame ones; the method was immunoSEQ multiplex PCR. There are 160,000 or so clones in the sample; roughly nine tenths occur only once, and roughly a sixth lies in the top ten. This receptor was identified in a man aged 55 to 69 with active or convalescent COVID-19. The sequenced sample was peripheral blood. The V gene is TRBV19, the J gene TRBJ1-1; D may be TRBD1 (5 bases). CDR3 bases: TGTGCCTCACTTCCGGGGGGTTACACTGAAGCTTTCTTT. This encodes CASLPGGYTEAFF.